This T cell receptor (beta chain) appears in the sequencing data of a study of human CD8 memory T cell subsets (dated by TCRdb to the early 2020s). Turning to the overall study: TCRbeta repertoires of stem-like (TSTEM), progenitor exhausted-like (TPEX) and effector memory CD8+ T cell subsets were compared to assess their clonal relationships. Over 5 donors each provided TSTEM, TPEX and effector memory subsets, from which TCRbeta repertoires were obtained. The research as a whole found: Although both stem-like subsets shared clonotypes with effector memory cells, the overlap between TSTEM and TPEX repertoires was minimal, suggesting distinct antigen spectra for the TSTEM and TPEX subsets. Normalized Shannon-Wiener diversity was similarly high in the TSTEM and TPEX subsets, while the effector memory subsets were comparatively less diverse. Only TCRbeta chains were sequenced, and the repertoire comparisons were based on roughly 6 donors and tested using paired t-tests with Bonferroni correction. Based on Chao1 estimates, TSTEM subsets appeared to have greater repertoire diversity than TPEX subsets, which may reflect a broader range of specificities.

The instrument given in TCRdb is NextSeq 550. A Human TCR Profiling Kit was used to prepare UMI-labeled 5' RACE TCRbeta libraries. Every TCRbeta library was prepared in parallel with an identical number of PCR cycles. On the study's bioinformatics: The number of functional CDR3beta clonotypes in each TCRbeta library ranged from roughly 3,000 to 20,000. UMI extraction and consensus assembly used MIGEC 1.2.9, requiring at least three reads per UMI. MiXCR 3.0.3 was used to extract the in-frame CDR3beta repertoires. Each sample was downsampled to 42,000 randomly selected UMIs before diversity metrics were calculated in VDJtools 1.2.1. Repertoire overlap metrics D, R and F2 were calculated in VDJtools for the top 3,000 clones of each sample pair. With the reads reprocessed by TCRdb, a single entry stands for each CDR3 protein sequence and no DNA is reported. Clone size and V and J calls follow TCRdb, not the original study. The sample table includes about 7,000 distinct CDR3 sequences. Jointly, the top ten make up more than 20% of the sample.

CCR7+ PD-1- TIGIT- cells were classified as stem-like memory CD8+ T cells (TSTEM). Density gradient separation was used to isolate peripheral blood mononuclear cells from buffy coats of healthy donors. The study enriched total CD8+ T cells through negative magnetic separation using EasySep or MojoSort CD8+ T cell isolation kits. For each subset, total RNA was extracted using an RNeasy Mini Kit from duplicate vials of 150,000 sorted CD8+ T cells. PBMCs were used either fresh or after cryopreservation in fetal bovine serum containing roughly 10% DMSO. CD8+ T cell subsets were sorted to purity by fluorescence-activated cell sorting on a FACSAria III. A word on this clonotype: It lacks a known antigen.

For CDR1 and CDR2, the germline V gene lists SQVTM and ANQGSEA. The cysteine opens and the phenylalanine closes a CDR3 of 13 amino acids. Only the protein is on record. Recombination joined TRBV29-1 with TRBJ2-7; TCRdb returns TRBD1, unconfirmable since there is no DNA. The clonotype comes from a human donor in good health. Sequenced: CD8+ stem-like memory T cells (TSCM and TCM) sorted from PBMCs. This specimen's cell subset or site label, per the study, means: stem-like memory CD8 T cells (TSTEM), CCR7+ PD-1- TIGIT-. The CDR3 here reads CSAVRDTYYEQYF.